This TCR beta chain originates from a study of T cell responses to AZD1222 COVID-19 vaccine. Points from the study as a whole: Epitopes outside B.1.351 and B.1.1.7 mutated regions reportedly drew nearly half of spike TCRs.

Germline CDR1 SGHDT, CDR2 YYEEEE. V gave up 2 bases and J gave up 2 bases; unmatched junction bases: 10. The CDR3 is made up of 18 amino acids. Assay used: immunoSEQ multiplex PCR; TCRdb lists only in-frame clones, some missing. This table has 90,000 to 95,000 clones, 70% to 90% appearing once. Turning to this clone: What it recognizes is unknown.

The origin of this receptor is an adult in good health. Specimen: peripheral blood, collected on day 0 of AZD1222 vaccination. V usage is TRBV5-6 and J usage is TRBJ2-3; 11 positions agree with TRBD2. The CDR3 loop reads CASSFEGSGRDLTDTQYF. In DNA form, the CDR3 reads TGTGCCAGCAGCTTTGAAGGTAGCGGGAGGGATCTCACAGATACGCAGTATTTT.